The entry that follows covers one T cell receptor beta chain sequence. This sample is drawn from a study of blood T cell repertoires in COVID-19. As for the study in general: PBMCs, B-cell-depleted T cells, or T cells were the source of the cDNA or gDNA that made up the material.

In the authors' methods: Reference gene primer amplification yielded estimated nucleated cell counts. Some clones are missing from TCRdb's copy, which holds only in-frame ones; the method was immunoSEQ multiplex PCR. D and trimming were read from the DNA, whereas the V and J calls and clone size are those reported in that table. The table records approximately 190,000 clones, about 88% of them present only once. Recruitment covered roughly 22 US areas and drew participants whose ages spanned roughly 18 to 100 years. Categorization into cohorts depended on clinical history that participants reported. Sequencing used PBMCs or T cells enriched from blood (not recorded which). This clonotype was sampled from a woman aged 40-49 years in a cohort exposed to, infected with or recovered from COVID-19 (not recorded which).

CDR3: CASSFWRDERTGELFF. CDR3 nucleotides: TGTGCCAGCAGCTTCTGGCGGGACGAAAGAACCGGGGAGCTGTTTTTT. This chain uses TRBV5-6 with TRBJ2-2, with a possible D match to TRBD2 (6 bases). Germline CDR1 SGHDT, CDR2 YYEEEE. The CDR3 is 16 residues long. V lost 2 bases and J 5 bases, leaving 16 bases between the germline ends.